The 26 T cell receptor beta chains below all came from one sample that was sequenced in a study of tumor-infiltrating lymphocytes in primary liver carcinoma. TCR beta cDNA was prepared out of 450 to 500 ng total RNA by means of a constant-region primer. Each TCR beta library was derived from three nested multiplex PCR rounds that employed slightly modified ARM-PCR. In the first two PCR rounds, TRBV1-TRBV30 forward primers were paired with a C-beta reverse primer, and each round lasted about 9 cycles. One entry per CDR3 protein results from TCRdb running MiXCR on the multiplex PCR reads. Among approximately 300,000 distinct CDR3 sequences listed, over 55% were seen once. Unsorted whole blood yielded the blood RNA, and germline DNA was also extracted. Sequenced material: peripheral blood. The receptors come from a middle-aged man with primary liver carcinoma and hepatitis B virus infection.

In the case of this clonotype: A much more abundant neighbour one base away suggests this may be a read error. In DNA form, the CDR3 reads TGTGCCAGCAGTGGTCGGCGGGAGCCATCCTACGAGCAGTACTTC. It is translated as CASSGRREPSYEQYF. The chain is built from TRBV6-1 and TRBJ2-7; 7 nucleotides align to TRBD2. Germline V gives CDR1 MNHNS, CDR2 SASEGT. Losses at the gene ends were 4 bases for V and 1 base for J; bases not matched to a gene: 7. This CDR3 is 15 amino acids long.

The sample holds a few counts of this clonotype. CDR3 coding DNA: TGTGCCAGCAGCCAAGAACAGTGGGGACAGGGGGCGTACAATGAGCAGTTCTTC. The encoded protein is CASSQEQWGQGAYNEQFF. The chain recombines TRBV14 with TRBJ2-1; 12 bases line up with TRBD1. V was clipped by 0 bases and J by 4 bases; unmatched bases: 7. Per the germline V gene, CDR1 is SGHDN and CDR2 is FVKESK. The length of the CDR3 is 18 residues.

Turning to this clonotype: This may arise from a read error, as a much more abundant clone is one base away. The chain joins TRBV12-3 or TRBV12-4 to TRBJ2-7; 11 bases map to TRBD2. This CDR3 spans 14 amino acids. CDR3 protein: CAGSQLAGAREQYF. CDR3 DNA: TGTGCCGGCAGCCAACTAGCGGGAGCTCGCGAGCAGTACTTC.

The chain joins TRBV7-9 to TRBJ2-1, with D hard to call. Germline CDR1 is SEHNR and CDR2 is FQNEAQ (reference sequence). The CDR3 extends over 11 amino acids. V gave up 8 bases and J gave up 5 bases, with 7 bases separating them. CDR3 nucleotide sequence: TGTGCCAGCGCTAGTAACAATGAGCAGTTCTTC. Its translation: CASASNNEQFF.

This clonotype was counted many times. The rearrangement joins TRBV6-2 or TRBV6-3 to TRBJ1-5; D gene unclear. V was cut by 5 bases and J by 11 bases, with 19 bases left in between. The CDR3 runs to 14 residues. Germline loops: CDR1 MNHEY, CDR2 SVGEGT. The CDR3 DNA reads TGTGCCAGCAGTGAGAGACAAGGTTCGGTAGCCCAGCATTTT. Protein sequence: CASSERQGSVAQHF.

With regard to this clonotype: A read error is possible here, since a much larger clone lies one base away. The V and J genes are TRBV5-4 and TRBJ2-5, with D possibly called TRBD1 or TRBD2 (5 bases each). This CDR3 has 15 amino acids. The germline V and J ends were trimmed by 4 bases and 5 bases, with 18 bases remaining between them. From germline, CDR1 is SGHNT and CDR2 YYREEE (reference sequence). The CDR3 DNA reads TGTGCCAGCAGCGGAACGCGGAAAGGGGAGGAGACCCAGTACTTC. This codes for CASSGTRKGEETQYF.

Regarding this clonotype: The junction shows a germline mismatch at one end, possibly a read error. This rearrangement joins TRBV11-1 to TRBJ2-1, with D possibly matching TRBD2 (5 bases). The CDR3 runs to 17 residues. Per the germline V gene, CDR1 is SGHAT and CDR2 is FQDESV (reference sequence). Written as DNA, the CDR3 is TGTGCCAACAGCTTAGTGCTAGCTGGTGACTCTTACAATGAGCAGTTCTTC. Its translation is CANSLVLAGDSYNEQFF.

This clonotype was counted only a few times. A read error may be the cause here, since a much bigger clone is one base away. CDR3 DNA sequence: TGCAGCCATAAAGCGGGAGCAAAAAATGAGCGGTTCTTC. Amino acids: CSHKAGAKNERFF. The genes are TRBV29-1 and TRBJ2-1; 8 bases agree with TRBD2. CDR1 and CDR2 (germline): SQVTM, ANQGSEA. The CDR3 totals 13 residues.

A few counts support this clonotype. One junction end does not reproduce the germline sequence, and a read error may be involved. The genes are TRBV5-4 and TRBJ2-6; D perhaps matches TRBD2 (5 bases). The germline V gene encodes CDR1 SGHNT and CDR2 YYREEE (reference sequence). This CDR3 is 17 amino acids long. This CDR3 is CASGPGSFFSGANVLTF. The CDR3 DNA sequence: TGCGCCAGCGGCCCCGGGTCTTTCTTCTCTGGGGCCAACGTCCTGACTTTC.

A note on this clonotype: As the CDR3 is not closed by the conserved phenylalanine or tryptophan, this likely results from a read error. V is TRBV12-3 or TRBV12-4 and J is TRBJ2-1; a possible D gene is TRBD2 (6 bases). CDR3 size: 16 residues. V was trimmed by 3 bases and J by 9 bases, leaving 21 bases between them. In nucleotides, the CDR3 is TGTGCCAGCAGTTTGTGCTTGGGGGGAAATGGTTGTGAGCAGTTCTAC. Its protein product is CASSLCLGGNGCEQFY.

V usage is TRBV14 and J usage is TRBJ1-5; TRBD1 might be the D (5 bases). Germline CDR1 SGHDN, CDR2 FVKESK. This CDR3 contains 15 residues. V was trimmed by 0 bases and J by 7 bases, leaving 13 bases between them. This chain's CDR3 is CASSQDWGIGQPQHF. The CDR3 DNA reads TGTGCCAGCAGCCAAGATTGGGGGATCGGGCAGCCCCAGCATTTT.

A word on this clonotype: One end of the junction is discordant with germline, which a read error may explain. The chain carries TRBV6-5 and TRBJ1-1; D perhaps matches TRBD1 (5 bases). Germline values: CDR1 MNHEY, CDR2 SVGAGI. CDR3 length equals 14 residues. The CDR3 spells CPSSPSGGGTEAFF. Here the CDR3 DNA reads TGTCCCAGCAGTCCATCGGGGGGAGGCACTGAAGCTTTCTTT.

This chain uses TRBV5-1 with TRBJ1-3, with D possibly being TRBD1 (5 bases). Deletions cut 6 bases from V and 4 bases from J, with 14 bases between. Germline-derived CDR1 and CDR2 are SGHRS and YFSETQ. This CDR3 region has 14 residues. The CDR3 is CASTPGWGGNTIYF. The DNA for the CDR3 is TGCGCCAGCACCCCCGGTTGGGGCGGAAACACCATATATTTT. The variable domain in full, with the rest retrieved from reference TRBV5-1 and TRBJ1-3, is KAGVTQTPRYLIKTRGQQVTLSCSPISGHRSVSWYQQTPGQGLQFLFEYFSETQRNKGNFPGRFSGRQFSNSRSEMNVSTLELGDSALYLCASTPGWGGNTIYFGEGSWLTVV.

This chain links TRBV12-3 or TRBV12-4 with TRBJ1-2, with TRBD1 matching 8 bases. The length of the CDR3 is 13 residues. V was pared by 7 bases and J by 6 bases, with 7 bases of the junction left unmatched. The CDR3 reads CASTPRGLDGYTF. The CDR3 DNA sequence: TGTGCCAGCACCCCCAGGGGGCTCGATGGCTACACCTTC.

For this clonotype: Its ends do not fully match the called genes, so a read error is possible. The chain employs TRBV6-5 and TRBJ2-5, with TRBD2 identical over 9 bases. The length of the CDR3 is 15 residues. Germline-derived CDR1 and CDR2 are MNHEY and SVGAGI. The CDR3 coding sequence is TGTACCAGCAGTTCGGTCCTAGCGGGAAGACATACCCAGTACTTC. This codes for CTSSSVLAGRHTQYF.

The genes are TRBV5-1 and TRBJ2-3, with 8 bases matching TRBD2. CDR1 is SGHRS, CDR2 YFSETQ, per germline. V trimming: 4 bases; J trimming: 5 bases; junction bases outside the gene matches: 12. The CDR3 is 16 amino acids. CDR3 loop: CASSPTGGGVKDTQYF. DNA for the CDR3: TGCGCCAGCAGCCCGACGGGAGGGGGAGTCAAAGATACGCAGTATTTT. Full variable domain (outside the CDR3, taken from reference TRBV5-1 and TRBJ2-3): KAGVTQTPRYLIKTRGQQVTLSCSPISGHRSVSWYQQTPGQGLQFLFEYFSETQRNKGNFPGRFSGRQFSNSRSEMNVSTLELGDSALYLCASSPTGGGVKDTQYFGPGTRLTVL.

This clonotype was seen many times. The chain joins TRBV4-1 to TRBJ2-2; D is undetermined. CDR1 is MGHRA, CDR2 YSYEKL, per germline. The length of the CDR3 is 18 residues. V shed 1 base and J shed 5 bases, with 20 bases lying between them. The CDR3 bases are TGCGCCAGCAGCCAAGTATACCCCCTCTGGGGTTCTACCGGGGAGCTGTTTTTT. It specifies CASSQVYPLWGSTGELFF.

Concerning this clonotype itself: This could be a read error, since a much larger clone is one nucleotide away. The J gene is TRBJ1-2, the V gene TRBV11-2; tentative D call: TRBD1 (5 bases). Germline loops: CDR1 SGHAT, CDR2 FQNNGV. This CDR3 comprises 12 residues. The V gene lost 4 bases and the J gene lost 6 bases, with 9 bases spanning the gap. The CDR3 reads CASSSEGDGYTF. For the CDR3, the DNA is TGTGCCAGCAGCTCGGAAGGGGATGGCTACACCTTC.

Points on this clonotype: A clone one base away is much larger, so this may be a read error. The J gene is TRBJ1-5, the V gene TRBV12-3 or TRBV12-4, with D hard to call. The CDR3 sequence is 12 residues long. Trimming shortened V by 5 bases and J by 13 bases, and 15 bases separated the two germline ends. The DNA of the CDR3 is TGTGCCAGCAGTCTCAACAAGGAACTACAGCATTTT. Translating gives CASSLNKELQHF.

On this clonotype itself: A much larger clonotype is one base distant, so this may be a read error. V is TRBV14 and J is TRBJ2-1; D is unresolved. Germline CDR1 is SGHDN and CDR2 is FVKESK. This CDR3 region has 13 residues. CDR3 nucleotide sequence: TGTGCCAACAGCCAAGAGAGATTGTCGAAGCAGTTCTTC. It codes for CANSQERLSKQFF.

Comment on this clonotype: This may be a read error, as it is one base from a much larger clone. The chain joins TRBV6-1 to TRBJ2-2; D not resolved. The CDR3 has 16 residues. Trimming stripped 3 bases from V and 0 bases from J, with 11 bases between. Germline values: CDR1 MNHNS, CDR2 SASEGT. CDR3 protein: CASSDDMGSNTGELFF. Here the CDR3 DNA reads TGTGCCAGCAGTGACGACATGGGGTCGAACACCGGGGAGCTGTTTTTT.

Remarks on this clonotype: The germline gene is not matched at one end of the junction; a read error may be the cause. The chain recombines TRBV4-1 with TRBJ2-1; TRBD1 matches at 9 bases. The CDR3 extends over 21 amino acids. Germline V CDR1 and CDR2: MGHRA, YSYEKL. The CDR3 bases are TGCGCCAGCAGCCACACTGTCCCGAGGACAGGGGTTTCGCGCTCCTACAATGAGCAGTTCTTT. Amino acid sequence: CASSHTVPRTGVSRSYNEQFF.

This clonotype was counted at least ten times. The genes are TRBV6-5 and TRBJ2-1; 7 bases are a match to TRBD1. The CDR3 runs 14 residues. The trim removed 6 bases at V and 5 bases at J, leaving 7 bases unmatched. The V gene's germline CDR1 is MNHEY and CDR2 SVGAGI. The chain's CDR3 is CASRPLGQNNEQFF. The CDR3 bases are TGTGCCAGCAGACCGCTGGGACAGAACAATGAGCAGTTCTTC.

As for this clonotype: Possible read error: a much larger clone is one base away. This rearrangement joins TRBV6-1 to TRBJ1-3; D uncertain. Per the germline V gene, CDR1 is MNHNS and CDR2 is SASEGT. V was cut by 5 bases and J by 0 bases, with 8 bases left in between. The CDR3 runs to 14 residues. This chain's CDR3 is CASSKGPSGNTIYF. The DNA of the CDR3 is TGTGCCAGCAGTAAAGGGCCCTCTGGAAACACCATATATTTT.

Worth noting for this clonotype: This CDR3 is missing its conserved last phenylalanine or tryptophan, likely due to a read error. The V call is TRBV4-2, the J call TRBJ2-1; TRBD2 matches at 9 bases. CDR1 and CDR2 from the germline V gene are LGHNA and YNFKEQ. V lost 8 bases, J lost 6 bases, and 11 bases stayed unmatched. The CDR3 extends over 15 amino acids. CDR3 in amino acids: CASSTPGLAINEQFL. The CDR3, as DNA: TGTGCCAGCTCTACACCGGGACTAGCCATCAATGAGCAGTTCCTC.

CDR3 nucleotides: TGCGCCACCGCCCAGCTAGCGCGAGAGACCCAGTACTTC. It codes for CATAQLARETQYF. This chain connects TRBV10-2 to TRBJ2-5; possibly TRBD2 for D (6 bases). V was clipped by 10 bases and J by 4 bases, with 16 bases between them. This CDR3 spans 13 amino acids. Per the germline V gene, CDR1 is WSHSY and CDR2 is SAAADI.